The next 23 T cell receptor beta chains were all read from a single sample in a study of post-analysis software for immune sequencing data. Study-wide findings and caveats: Roughly 5 TRBV segments occurring more often in patients than controls included TRBV5-6, TRBV5-1 and TRBV20-1.

The antigens for these receptors are not known. Unique molecular identifiers featured in each of the TCR beta cDNA libraries. In TCRdb, the PCR reads were re-called with MiXCR into one record per CDR3 protein. The sample yields about 800,000 distinct CDR3 sequences, approximately 30% seen once. The sequenced sample consisted of blood. The source of these receptors is a girl aged 10-17 years with multiple sclerosis.

The rearrangement uses TRBV6-2 or TRBV6-3 and TRBJ2-1; TRBD2 matches at 8 bases. The CDR3 is 17 amino acids. Germline V gives CDR1 MNHEY, CDR2 SVGEGT. Trimming cost V 0 bases and J 1 base; bases outside gene matches: 5. CDR3 sequence: CASSYSSGRGSYNEQFF. The CDR3 DNA reads TGTGCCAGCAGTTACTCGAGCGGGAGAGGATCCTACAATGAGCAGTTCTTC.

The chain recombines TRBV20-1 with TRBJ2-4; 9 nucleotides match TRBD2. The CDR3 is 18 amino acids. The germline gives CDR1 DFQATT, CDR2 SNEGSKA (reference sequence). Trimming removed 3 bases from V and 4 bases from J; junction bases left unmatched: 16. This CDR3 reads CSARHAGGPATFKNIQYF. The DNA for the CDR3 is TGCAGTGCTAGGCACGCGGGAGGGCCCGCGACCTTTAAAAACATTCAGTACTTC.

This clonotype was detected many times. The chain combines TRBV18 with TRBJ2-1, with 7 bases lining up with TRBD2. The CDR3 is 14 amino acids. V lost 3 bases to trimming and J lost 7 bases; unmatched junction nucleotides: 6. Per germline, CDR1 KGHSH and CDR2 LQKENI. The CDR3 DNA follows: TGTGCCAGCTCACCCAGACTAGCTGGGAATGAGCAGTTCTTC. Its translation is CASSPRLAGNEQFF.

This clonotype was seen only a few times. CDR3 residues: CASSRTELAGSYNEQFF. The CDR3, as DNA: TGCGCCAGCAGCCGTACGGAGCTAGCGGGTTCCTACAATGAGCAGTTCTTC. The V call is TRBV5-1, the J call TRBJ2-1; 8 bases fit TRBD2. Looked up from germline, CDR1 is SGHRS and CDR2 is YFSETQ. This CDR3 is 17 amino acids long. V was pared by 4 bases and J by 1 base, with 10 bases of the junction left unmatched.

This clonotype was recorded many times. This chain connects TRBV20-1 to TRBJ2-3, with D possibly matching TRBD1 (5 bases). This CDR3 spans 13 amino acids. The germline gives CDR1 DFQATT, CDR2 SNEGSKA (reference sequence). V was pared by 3 bases and J by 2 bases, with 9 bases between. CDR3 region: CSASIRVTDTQYF. The CDR3 nucleotides read TGCAGTGCTAGCATCAGGGTCACAGATACGCAGTATTTT.

This clonotype was counted a few times. V usage is TRBV20-1 and J usage is TRBJ1-2; unclear D gene. CDR3 length: 15 amino acids. Germline V lookup: CDR1 DFQATT, CDR2 SNEGSKA (reference sequence). V was trimmed by 5 bases and J by 0 bases, leaving 16 bases between them. The CDR3 is CSAPLARVANYGYTF. The CDR3 bases are TGCAGTGCTCCACTCGCGCGGGTAGCTAACTATGGCTACACCTTC.

The rearrangement uses TRBV12-3 or TRBV12-4 and TRBJ2-3; D unclear. The ends were cut back, 6 bases at V and 4 bases at J, with 8 bases in the middle. The CDR3 is made up of 12 amino acids. The CDR3 DNA sequence: TGTGCCAGCAGCCAGAGAGCAGATACGCAGTATTTT. Translation: CASSQRADTQYF.

This clonotype was found a few times. This chain joins TRBV3-1 and TRBJ1-1, with D tentatively TRBD1 (5 bases). The germline V gene has CDR1 LGHDT and CDR2 YNNKEL (reference sequence). V lost 4 bases and J 0 bases, leaving 12 bases between the germline ends. The CDR3 consists of 15 residues. The CDR3 nucleotides are TGTGCCAGCAGCCTTCTCGGGGCACTGAACACTGAAGCTTTCTTT. This gives the protein CASSLLGALNTEAFF. Variable domain in full (rest from reference TRBV3-1 and TRBJ1-1): DTAVSQTPKYLVTQMGNDKSIKCEQNLGHDTMYWYKQDSKKFLKIMFSYNNKELIINETVPNRFSPKSPDKAHLNLHINSLELGDSAVYFCASSLLGALNTEAFFGQGTRLTVV.

In this sample, this clonotype turned up a few times. This chain uses TRBV7-6 with TRBJ2-5, with TRBD2 as a possible D gene (7 bases). Germline V lookup: CDR1 SGHVS, CDR2 FNYEAQ. The V gene lost 1 base and the J gene lost 2 bases, with 17 bases spanning the gap. This CDR3 spans 17 amino acids. CDR3 loop: CASSLGEGDKFQETQYF. As DNA, the CDR3 is TGTGCCAGCAGCTTAGGGGAGGGGGACAAGTTTCAAGAGACCCAGTACTTC.

The chain has TRBV9 and TRBJ2-4; D unclear. Per germline, CDR1 SGDLS and CDR2 YYNGEE. Trimming removed 4 bases at V and 1 base at J, with 9 bases between. The CDR3 has 14 residues. In nucleotides, the CDR3 is TGTGCCAGCAGCCCCGCTGCGGCCAAAAACATTCAGTACTTC. This translates into CASSPAAAKNIQYF.

The genes are TRBV15 and TRBJ2-7, with a possible D match to TRBD2 (6 bases). The end of the DNA aligns better with TRBJ2-5, so the J call may be wrong. This CDR3 has 13 amino acids. Germline lookup yields CDR1 LNHNV and CDR2 YYDKDF (reference sequence). The CDR3 DNA reads as TGTGCCACCAGCGAGTGGGGAGGAGAGACCCAGTACTTC. Translated: CATSEWGGETQYF.

This clonotype was recorded a few times. The genes are TRBV11-1 and TRBJ1-1, with D possibly TRBD1 on 5 matching bases. Germline assignment: CDR1 SGHAT and CDR2 FQDESV (reference sequence). V lost 3 bases, J lost 4 bases, and 15 bases lay in between. There are 15 residues in the CDR3. In nucleotides, the CDR3 is TGTGCCAGCAGCTTTGGACTTGGCGGGGGCACTGAAGCTTTCTTT. Its protein is CASSFGLGGGTEAFF.

This clonotype has a handful of counts. This rearrangement joins TRBV20-1 to TRBJ1-5; D may be TRBD1 (5 bases). CDR1 is DFQATT and CDR2 is SNEGSKA in the germline V gene (reference sequence). V lost 3 bases to trimming and J lost 3 bases, with 15 bases between them. The CDR3 sequence is 15 residues long. The CDR3 region is CSARGPDTYNQPQHF. CDR3 nucleotides: TGCAGTGCTAGGGGCCCGGACACCTACAATCAGCCCCAGCATTTT.

This clonotype was observed a handful of times. The V gene is TRBV7-2, the J gene TRBJ2-5; the D gene is possibly TRBD2 (5 bases). The DNA end favors TRBJ2-7, so the J call may be wrong. There are 11 residues in the CDR3. Germline CDR1 is SGHTA and CDR2 is FQGNSA. The CDR3 nucleotides read TGTGCCAGCAGTTCAGCGGACGAGCAGTACTTC. Its translation: CASSSADEQYF.

This clonotype was picked up a small number of times. The chain recombines TRBV20-1 with TRBJ2-6; D uncertain. V gave up 0 bases and J gave up 1 base, with 10 bases separating them. This CDR3 is 16 amino acids long. In germline, CDR1 is DFQATT, CDR2 SNEGSKA (reference sequence). The CDR3 loop is CSARDWQVSGANVLTF. The CDR3 nucleotides are TGCAGTGCTAGAGATTGGCAGGTTTCTGGGGCCAACGTCCTGACTTTC.

The chain combines TRBV15 with TRBJ2-6; 7 bases line up with TRBD1. CDR1 and CDR2 from the germline V gene are LNHNV and YYDKDF (reference sequence). Trimming removed 11 bases from V and 0 bases from J; junction bases left unmatched: 7. CDR3 length: 15 residues. CDR3 sequence reads: CAVGTADSGANVLTF. The CDR3 region has the DNA TGTGCCGTAGGGACAGCTGACTCTGGGGCCAACGTCCTGACTTTC. Together with reference TRBV15 and TRBJ2-6, the CDR3 gives the full variable domain: DAMVIQNPRYQVTQFGKPVTLSCSQTLNHNVMYWYQQKSSQAPKLLFHYYDKDFNNEADTPDNFQSRRPNTSFCFLDIRSPGLGDTAMYLCAVGTADSGANVLTFGAGSRLTVL.

The table lists this clonotype with a count of one. The J gene is TRBJ2-1, the V gene TRBV28; 9 positions match TRBD1. The germline V gene has CDR1 MDHEN and CDR2 SYDVKM. The CDR3 is 13 residues long. V trimming: 5 bases; J trimming: 12 bases; junction bases outside the gene matches: 8. As DNA, the CDR3 is TGTGCCAGCAGTAGACAGGGGGGATGGAGGCAGTTCTTC. Its translation is CASSRQGGWRQFF.

The V and J genes are TRBV7-2 and TRBJ2-3, with D perhaps TRBD1 (7 bases). The ends were cut back, 4 bases at V and 2 bases at J, with 13 bases in the middle. The CDR3 loop spans 15 amino acids. The V gene's germline CDR1 is SGHTA and CDR2 FQGNSA. The CDR3 nucleotides are TGTGCCAGCAGCTCAGGGGGGACACCCACAGATACGCAGTATTTT. It codes for CASSSGGTPTDTQYF. Based on the CDR3 plus reference TRBV7-2 and TRBJ2-3, the full variable domain is GAGVSQSPSNKVTEKGKDVELRCDPISGHTALYWYRQSLGQGLEFLIYFQGNSAPDKSGLPSDRFSAERTGGSVSTLTIQRTQQEDSAVYLCASSSGGTPTDTQYFGPGTRLTVL.

The V gene is TRBV4-1, the J gene TRBJ1-1; TRBD1 matches at 10 bases. The CDR3 totals 14 residues. After removal of 4 bases from V and 8 bases from J, the junction contained 7 bases not matched to a gene. The germline V gene encodes CDR1 MGHRA and CDR2 YSYEKL. The chain's CDR3 is CASSPTGTGEEAFF. For the CDR3, the DNA is TGCGCCAGCAGCCCTACCGGGACAGGGGAGGAAGCTTTCTTT.

This clonotype was counted only a few times. The chain recombines TRBV12-3 or TRBV12-4 with TRBJ2-3; 7 bases match TRBD2. This CDR3 contains 15 residues. V shed 3 bases and J 4 bases; nucleotides not matched to a gene: 7. CDR3 protein: CASSFGGRGADTQYF. The CDR3 DNA reads TGTGCCAGCAGTTTCGGCGGTCGGGGGGCAGATACGCAGTATTTT.

This clonotype has a handful of counts. V gene TRBV3-1 combines with J gene TRBJ1-4, with D unresolved. V dropped 1 base and J dropped 0 bases, with 3 bases sitting between them. Germline V gives CDR1 LGHDT, CDR2 YNNKEL (reference sequence). CDR3 length: 14 amino acids. CDR3 in DNA: TGTGCCAGCAGCCAAGCTGCAACTAATGAAAAACTGTTTTTT. Its protein product is CASSQAATNEKLFF.

This chain joins TRBV11-2 and TRBJ2-5; 7 bases line up with TRBD1. CDR1 is SGHAT, CDR2 FQNNGV, per germline. Trimming removed 3 bases from V and 0 bases from J; junction bases left unmatched: 4. This CDR3 spans 15 amino acids. In DNA, the CDR3 is TGTGCCAGCAGCTTCACAGGGGACGACCAAGAGACCCAGTACTTC. Translation: CASSFTGDDQETQYF.

About this clonotype itself: The germline gene is not matched at one end of the junction; a read error may be the cause. The genes are TRBV10-3 and TRBJ2-3; D is uncertain. The CDR3 is 15 amino acids. The germline V gene encodes CDR1 ENHRY and CDR2 SYGVKD. This CDR3 reads CAVSESRTNTDTQYF. CDR3 sequence (DNA): TGTGCCGTCAGTGAGTCCCGGACCAACACAGATACGCAGTATTTT.